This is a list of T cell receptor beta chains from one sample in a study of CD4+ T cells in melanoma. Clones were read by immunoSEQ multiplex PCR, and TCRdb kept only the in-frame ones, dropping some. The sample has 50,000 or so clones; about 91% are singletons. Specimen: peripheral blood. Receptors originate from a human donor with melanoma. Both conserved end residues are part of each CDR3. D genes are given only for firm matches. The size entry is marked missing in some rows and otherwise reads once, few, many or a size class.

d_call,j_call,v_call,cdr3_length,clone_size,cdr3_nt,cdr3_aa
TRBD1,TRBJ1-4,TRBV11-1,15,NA,TGTGCCAGCAGCTACGGACAGGGGTTTGGTGAAAAACTGTTTTTT,CASSYGQGFGEKLFF
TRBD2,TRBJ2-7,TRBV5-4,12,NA,TGTGCCAGCAGCGAGGGTAGCGGGGATAGGAACTTC,CASSEGSGDRNF
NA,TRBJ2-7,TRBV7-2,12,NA,TGTGCCAGCAGCTTGTGGGGCTACGAGCAGTACTTC,CASSLWGYEQYF
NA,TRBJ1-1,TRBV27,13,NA,TGTGCCAGCAGTTTTGAGTTGAACACTGAAGCTTTCTTT,CASSFELNTEAFF
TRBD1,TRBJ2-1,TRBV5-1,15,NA,TGCGCCAGCAGCTTAGACAGGGCCCTCGACAATGAGCAGTTCTTC,CASSLDRALDNEQFF
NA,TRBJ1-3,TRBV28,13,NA,TGTGCCAGCAGGGCCACCGCCGGAAACACCATATATTTT,CASRATAGNTIYF
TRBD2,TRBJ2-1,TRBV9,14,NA,TGTGCCAGCAGCGCTATGGACTTGGGGGGGGAGCAGTTCTTC,CASSAMDLGGEQFF
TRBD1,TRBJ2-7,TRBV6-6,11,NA,TGTGCCAGCAGTTCTTATAGGGGGCGGTACTTC,CASSSYRGRYF
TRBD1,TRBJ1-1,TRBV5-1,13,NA,TGCGCCAGCAGCGCAGGGGGAGTTACTGAAGCTTTCTTT,CASSAGGVTEAFF
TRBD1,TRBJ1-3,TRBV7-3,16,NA,TGTGCCAGCAGCACGCACAGGGGACGAACTGGAAACACCATATATTTT,CASSTHRGRTGNTIYF
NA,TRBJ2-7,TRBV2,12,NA,TGTGCCACCACCGGGGGCTCGGGCGAGCAGTACTTC,CATTGGSGEQYF
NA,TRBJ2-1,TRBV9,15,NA,TGTGCCAGCAGCTCCAGACAGGTGCCCGTGAATGAGCAGTTCTTC,CASSSRQVPVNEQFF
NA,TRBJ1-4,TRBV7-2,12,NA,TGTGCCAGCAGCCAGGACTTGGGAAAACTGTTTTTT,CASSQDLGKLFF
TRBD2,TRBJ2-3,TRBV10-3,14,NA,TGTGCCATCAAGGCTAGCGGGGGGATGGATACGCAGTATTTT,CAIKASGGMDTQYF
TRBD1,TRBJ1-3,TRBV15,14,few,TGTGCCACCAGCGTCAGGGGGTCCGGAAACACCATATATTTT,CATSVRGSGNTIYF
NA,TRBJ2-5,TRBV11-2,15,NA,TGTGCCACCGAGAAAGGGGCAGGCATGGGAGAGACCCAGTACTTC,CATEKGAGMGETQYF
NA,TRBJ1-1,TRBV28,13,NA,TGTGCCAGCAGTTTACCGCAGAACACTGAAGCTTTCTTT,CASSLPQNTEAFF
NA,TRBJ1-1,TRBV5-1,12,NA,TGCGCCAGCAGACAGACGAACACTGAAGCTTTCTTT,CASRQTNTEAFF
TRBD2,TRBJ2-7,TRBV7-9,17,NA,TGTGCCAGCAGCTTAGTCCCTGCTAGCGGGGGGACCTACGAGCAGTACTTC,CASSLVPASGGTYEQYF
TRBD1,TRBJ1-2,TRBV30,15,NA,TGTGCCTGGAGTGGACAGGGGGCTAGGTGGGATGGCTACACCTTC,CAWSGQGARWDGYTF
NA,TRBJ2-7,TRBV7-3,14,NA,TGTGCCAGCAGCTTAGGTCCCGATTCCTACGAGCAGTACTTC,CASSLGPDSYEQYF
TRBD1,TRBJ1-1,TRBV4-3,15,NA,TGCGCCAGCAGCCAAGCTGTGGGACAGCGGTCTGAAGCTTTCTTT,CASSQAVGQRSEAFF
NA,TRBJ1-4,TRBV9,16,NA,TGTGCCAGCAGCGTCGGCGGATTCCAAACTAATGAAAAACTGTTTTTT,CASSVGGFQTNEKLFF
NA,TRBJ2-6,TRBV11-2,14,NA,TGTGCCAGCAGCCTCCTCTCTGGGGCCAACGTCCTGACTTTC,CASSLLSGANVLTF
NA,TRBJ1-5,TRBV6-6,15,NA,TGTGCCAGCAGTTACGGGGGTAACGGGAATCAGCCCCAGCATTTT,CASSYGGNGNQPQHF
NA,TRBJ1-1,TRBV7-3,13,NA,TGTGCCAGCAGCTTAATCCTGAACACTGAAGCTTTCTTT,CASSLILNTEAFF
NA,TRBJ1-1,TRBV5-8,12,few,TGTGCCAGCAGCCGGGGGGGACGGGAAGCTTTCTTT,CASSRGGREAFF
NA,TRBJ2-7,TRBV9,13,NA,TGTGCCAGCAGCACCCTCGGGGTCAACGAGCAGTACTTC,CASSTLGVNEQYF
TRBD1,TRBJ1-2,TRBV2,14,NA,TGTGCCAGCAGTAGGGGACAGGGGGCGTCTGGCTACACCTTC,CASSRGQGASGYTF
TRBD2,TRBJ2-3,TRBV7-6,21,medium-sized,TGTGCCAGCAGCTGGGGTCTAGCGGGGGACGTACCAACCCCTAGCACAGATACGCAGTATTTT,CASSWGLAGDVPTPSTDTQYF
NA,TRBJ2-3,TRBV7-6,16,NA,TGTGCCAGCAGCCTTTATATGGCCCGCGGCACAGATACGCAGTATTTT,CASSLYMARGTDTQYF
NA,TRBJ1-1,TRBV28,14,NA,TGTGCCAGCAGTTTAATCAGGAGTAGGGCTGAAGCTTTCTTT,CASSLIRSRAEAFF
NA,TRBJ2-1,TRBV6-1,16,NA,TGTGCCAGCAGTGAAGAGGTCACCCTCTCCTACAATGAGCAGTTCTTC,CASSEEVTLSYNEQFF
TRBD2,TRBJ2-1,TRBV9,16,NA,TGTGCCAGCAGCGTAGGGGAGGGTCGGGGTTATGATGAGCAGTTCTTC,CASSVGEGRGYDEQFF
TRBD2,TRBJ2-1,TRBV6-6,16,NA,TGTGCCAGCAGCCCCGGGACTAGCGGGGATAAGAATGAGCAGTTCTTC,CASSPGTSGDKNEQFF
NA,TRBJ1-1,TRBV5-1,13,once,TGCGCCAGCAGCTTGAATCAGAACACTGAAGCTTTCTTT,CASSLNQNTEAFF
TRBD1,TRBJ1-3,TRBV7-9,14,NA,TGTGCCAGCCGGAAGTCAGGGGGCGGAAACACCATATATTTT,CASRKSGGGNTIYF
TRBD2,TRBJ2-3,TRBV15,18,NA,TGTGCCACCAGCAGCGATTTAGCAGCGGGGGGGAGTGGAAATACGCAGTATTTT,CATSSDLAAGGSGNTQYF
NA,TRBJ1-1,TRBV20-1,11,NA,TGCAGTGTTAACCGGGGGACTGAAGCTTTCTTT,CSVNRGTEAFF
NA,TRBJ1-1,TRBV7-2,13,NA,TGTGCCAGCACCCACGGGGGGGTCACTGAAGCTTTCTTT,CASTHGGVTEAFF
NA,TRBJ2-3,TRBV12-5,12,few,TGTGCTAGTGGTTCAGTAGCAGATACGCAGTATTTT,CASGSVADTQYF
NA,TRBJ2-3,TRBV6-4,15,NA,TGTGCCAGCAGTGACCGCGGGGCTAGCACAGATACGCAGTATTTT,CASSDRGASTDTQYF
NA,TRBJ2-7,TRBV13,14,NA,TGTGCCAGCAGCTTGACAGCGAACTCCTACGAGCAGTACTTC,CASSLTANSYEQYF
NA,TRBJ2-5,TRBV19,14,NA,TGTGCCAGTAGTATAGTCGGGGCCCAAGAGACCCAGTACTTC,CASSIVGAQETQYF
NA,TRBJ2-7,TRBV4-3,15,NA,TGCGCCAGCAGCCAAGATCATTCCCCCGGTTACGAGCAGTACTTC,CASSQDHSPGYEQYF